Listed below are T cell receptor beta chains from one sample, sequenced in a study of blood T cells in healthy people across ages. MiXCR was run by TCRdb on the 5' RACE reads, yielding one entry per CDR3 protein. The sample shows approximately 2,000,000 distinct CDR3 sequences, roughly two fifths of them seen only once. Sequencing was performed on blood. These receptors were taken from a human donor in good health. Both conserved end residues are part of each CDR3. The D gene is left open where the match is weak. Only some rows state a clone size, as once, few, many or a class for expanded clones.

TGCAGCGTTGAAGGGGATACTACCTACGAGCAGTACTTC,CSVEGDTTYEQYF,NA,TRBJ2-7,many,TRBV29-1
TGTGCCAGCAGCATAACCCGGGGGGGCAATGAGCAGTTCTTC,CASSITRGGNEQFF,TRBD2,TRBJ2-1,NA,TRBV28
TGTGCCAGCAGTCGACAAGGAGGACCATCCAAAAACATTCAGTACTTC,CASSRQGGPSKNIQYF,NA,TRBJ2-4,NA,TRBV28
TGTGCCAGCAGCTTCTTTCGCGTTAGCGGGGATATAGCAGATACGCAGTGTTTT,CASSFFRVSGDIADTQCF,TRBD2,TRBJ2-3,NA,TRBV5-4
TGCAGTGCATCATTACGGGCCCACAATGAGCAGTTCTTC,CSASLRAHNEQFF,NA,TRBJ2-1,few,TRBV20-1
TGTGCCAGCAGCTTAGCGGACCTATACAATGAGCAGTTCTTC,CASSLADLYNEQFF,NA,TRBJ2-1,NA,TRBV7-2
TGTGCCAGTAGTATGATCGCGGGGGCAAGCACAGATACGCAGTATTTT,CASSMIAGASTDTQYF,NA,TRBJ2-3,few,TRBV19
TGCGCCAGCAGCTCCCAGGGGCCGAGCTCCTACAATGAGCAGTTCTTC,CASSSQGPSSYNEQFF,NA,TRBJ2-1,NA,TRBV5-1
TGCAGTGCTGGTGTAGCTAGCGGTGGAACAGATACGCAGTATTTT,CSAGVASGGTDTQYF,TRBD2,TRBJ2-3,NA,TRBV20-1
TGCGCCAGCAGCCGACAACCAGGGGGAACGAACACTGAAGCTTTCTTT,CASSRQPGGTNTEAFF,TRBD1,TRBJ1-1,NA,TRBV4-1
TGTGCCAGCAGCTTCTCCCCAGGGGGAGACTATAGCTACACCTTC,CASSFSPGGDYSYTF,TRBD1,TRBJ1-2,NA,TRBV7-2
TGTGCCAGCAGTAGGGAGCGTTACTATGGCTACACCTTC,CASSRERYYGYTF,NA,TRBJ1-2,NA,TRBV6-5
TGTGCCAGCAGCTTAGTAGGGGGCAGGGCCAACGTCCTGACTTTC,CASSLVGGRANVLTF,TRBD1,TRBJ2-6,many,TRBV11-1
TGCAGTGCGGGCCGGAACAGGGAGAATGGGCAGTTCTTC,CSAGRNRENGQFF,NA,TRBJ2-1,NA,TRBV20-1
TGCGCCAGCAGCCAAGATGGGACAGGGGGAGTTTGGGCCCAAGAGACCCAGTACTTC,CASSQDGTGGVWAQETQYF,TRBD1,TRBJ2-5,NA,TRBV4-3
TGTGCCGGAAGGACAGGGGACGACTACGAGCAGTACTTC,CAGRTGDDYEQYF,TRBD1,TRBJ2-7,few,TRBV18
TGCAGTGCTAGAAGCCAGGGGGTCAGTACAGATACGCAGTATTTT,CSARSQGVSTDTQYF,TRBD1,TRBJ2-3,NA,TRBV20-1
TGTGCCACCAGCAGTGGATGGGATGGAAACACCATATATTTT,CATSSGWDGNTIYF,NA,TRBJ1-3,few,TRBV15
TGTGCCAGCAGCTTAATTGCGGGGACAATGACAGATACGCAGTATTTT,CASSLIAGTMTDTQYF,NA,TRBJ2-3,few,TRBV7-3
TGCGCCACTCCAAGACTTTCCTATGGCTACACCTTC,CATPRLSYGYTF,NA,TRBJ1-2,NA,TRBV5-1
TGCGCCAGCAGCTCTAGAACAGGGGGGGATACGCAGTATTTT,CASSSRTGGDTQYF,TRBD1,TRBJ2-3,few,TRBV5-1
TGTGCCAGCAGTCTTGGACTAGCGGGGGCGGTTCAGCAGTTCTTC,CASSLGLAGAVQQFF,TRBD2,TRBJ2-1,NA,TRBV12-3/TRBV12-4
TGTGCCAGCAGTTTATGGGGGGGCAATGAGCAGTTCTTC,CASSLWGGNEQFF,TRBD2,TRBJ2-1,many,TRBV7-2
TGCAGTGCTAGAGATCTGACACGAGGGGGCTTGTACAATGAGCAGTTCTTC,CSARDLTRGGLYNEQFF,TRBD1,TRBJ2-1,NA,TRBV20-1
TGTGCCAGCAGCTTAAAGGGCAGGGATGGGACAGATACGCAGTATTTT,CASSLKGRDGTDTQYF,NA,TRBJ2-3,NA,TRBV7-2
TGTGCCAGCGGGAGCGGTGGCTACGAGCAGTACTTC,CASGSGGYEQYF,NA,TRBJ2-7,few,TRBV12-3/TRBV12-4
TGTGCCTGGACTAGGACAGGAACCGAGCAGTACTTC,CAWTRTGTEQYF,TRBD1,TRBJ2-7,NA,TRBV30
TGCGCCAGCAGCCCCCGGTCAGCACAGCAAGAGAGTGGCTACACCTTC,CASSPRSAQQESGYTF,NA,TRBJ1-2,NA,TRBV4-1
TGTGCCAGCAGTCTCACAGGGGGCCTCAATGAGCAGTTCTTC,CASSLTGGLNEQFF,TRBD1,TRBJ2-1,many,TRBV6-2/TRBV6-3
TGCAGCGTTGGGGACGCCCGAAAGGGCTCTGGAAACACCATATATTTT,CSVGDARKGSGNTIYF,NA,TRBJ1-3,once,TRBV29-1
TGTGCCATCAGGGAGGGTAGCGGGGGGTCCAATGAGCAGTTCTTC,CAIREGSGGSNEQFF,TRBD2,TRBJ2-1,NA,TRBV10-3
TGTGCCAGCAGCTTATTCAGGGGGGGGTTTGATGAGCAGTTCTTC,CASSLFRGGFDEQFF,NA,TRBJ2-1,NA,TRBV7-2
TGTGCCGGCAGTCTGGCCATGACAGATACGCAGTATTTT,CAGSLAMTDTQYF,NA,TRBJ2-3,NA,TRBV12-3/TRBV12-4
TGTGCCAGCAGCCAAGCTGAAACCGGGACAGATTTCTACAATGAGCAGTTCTTC,CASSQAETGTDFYNEQFF,TRBD1,TRBJ2-1,NA,TRBV14
TGCGCCAGCAGCCAAGATCCAGTTAGGGGGGGCCTCCAGCCCTACGAGCAGTACTTC,CASSQDPVRGGLQPYEQYF,NA,TRBJ2-7,few,TRBV4-1
TGCGCCAGCGGGAAAGGTCGACAGCACAATGAGCAGTTCTTC,CASGKGRQHNEQFF,NA,TRBJ2-1,NA,TRBV5-1
TGTGCCAGCACCTACTCAGGGGGGACCCAGTACTTC,CASTYSGGTQYF,TRBD1,TRBJ2-5,few,TRBV6-5
TGTGCCATCACCAAGAGCGGGAGGGGTAGGGATAACTATGGCTACACCTTC,CAITKSGRGRDNYGYTF,NA,TRBJ1-2,NA,TRBV10-3
TGTGCCAGCAGCTTAAGGGAATCGACCTATGGCTACACCTTC,CASSLRESTYGYTF,NA,TRBJ1-2,NA,TRBV5-6
TGTGCCAGCAGTTTATCGATCAGGGTCGGTCAGCCCCAGCATTTT,CASSLSIRVGQPQHF,NA,TRBJ1-5,NA,TRBV27
TGTGCCAGCAGCGAGTTGGTAGGAGATACGCAGTATTTT,CASSELVGDTQYF,NA,TRBJ2-3,NA,TRBV11-1
TGTGCCAGCAGCTTAGGGGACAGCCGCTATGGCTACACCTTC,CASSLGDSRYGYTF,TRBD1,TRBJ1-2,few,TRBV7-9